This T cell receptor beta chain derives from a study of shared clonotypes between healthy human individuals. Deep level was the assay's run setting. Sequencing used immunoSEQ multiplex PCR; TCRdb keeps in-frame clones, though not all of them. This sample carries about 2.4 million clones, approximately 92% of them seen once, and the ten largest clones take around 0.15%. This CDR3 has 16 amino acids. J is TRBJ2-1 and V is TRBV1; the table's D call, TRBD2, was not checked against the DNA. TRBV1 is reported as a pseudogene. Sequencing was performed on naive CD4+ T cells sorted from blood. Sample subset: CD45RA+ positively selected. This clonotype was obtained from a man in his late teens or twenties in good health. This CDR3 reads CTSSHHWSSSYNEQFF. In DNA, the CDR3 is TGCACCAGCAGCCACCACTGGAGCAGTTCCTACAATGAGCAGTTCTTC.